The T cell receptor beta chain described here comes from a study of cytomegalovirus exposure and HLA in healthy donors. Both 60 Vbeta primers and 13 Jbeta primers went into the PCR. Profiling relied on immunoSEQ multiplex PCR, and the TCRdb table lists in-frame clones only, not all of them. Of fewer than 150,000 clones in the sample, roughly three quarters are singletons; the top ten hold 4.5% to 6%. Participants comprised healthy donors of bone marrow. Germline loops: CDR1 MGHRA, CDR2 YSYEKL. CDR3 length: 14 amino acids. V was clipped by 4 bases and J by 5 bases; unmatched bases: 7. Findings and caveats of the study: The dataset shows that most TCR sequences were rare, while some public TCRs occurred in many donors.

A note on this clone: Its antigen is currently unknown.

The receptor comes from a male donor in good health and CMV-seronegative. The chain couples TRBV4-1 to TRBJ2-5; 7 nucleotides line up with TRBD2. Material for sequencing was PBMCs. This chain's CDR3 is CASSPSAGRETQYF. CDR3 in DNA: TGCGCCAGCAGCCCATCAGCGGGGCGGGAGACCCAGTACTTC.